What follows are 8 T cell receptor beta chains derived from one specimen sequenced in a study of shared clonotypes between healthy human individuals. Assay: immunoSEQ multiplex PCR; the TCRdb copy retains only in-frame clones and omits some. The repertoire holds 2,500,000 or so clones, around 92% seen once, with around 0.4% in the top ten. Sequencing was performed on naive CD4+ T cells from PBMCs. Indicated subset: CD45RA+ positively selected. These receptor sequences come from a young man in good health. Some clones in this sample may be carry-over from other donors' samples.

The rearrangement uses TRBV7-2 and TRBJ2-1, with D possibly TRBD2 on 5 matching bases. The CDR3 extends over 15 amino acids. Germline lookup yields CDR1 SGHTA and CDR2 FQGNSA. V was trimmed by 5 bases and J by 4 bases, leaving 15 bases between them. The CDR3 bases are TGTGCCAGCAGCCCAAACCGAGCGGATTACAATGAGCAGTTCTTC. Amino acid sequence: CASSPNRADYNEQFF.

J is TRBJ1-3 and V is TRBV25-1, with D unclear. Germline assignment: CDR1 MGHDK and CDR2 SYGVNS. This CDR3 has 14 residues. The V and J ends lost 5 bases and 0 bases respectively, with 8 bases between them. The CDR3 DNA is TGTGCCAGCAGTTGGACGAGCTCTGGAAACACCATATATTTT. It is translated as CASSWTSSGNTIYF.

This chain uses TRBV28 with TRBJ2-2; TRBD2 is a possible D gene (6 bases). Trimming stripped 4 bases from V and 5 bases from J, with 14 bases between. This CDR3 region has 15 residues. Per the germline V gene, CDR1 is MDHEN and CDR2 is SYDVKM. The DNA for the CDR3 is TGTGCCAGCAGTTGGGCTAGCGTCAGAACCGGGGAGCTGTTTTTT. This translates into CASSWASVRTGELFF. Complete variable domain (other parts from reference TRBV28 and TRBJ2-2): DVKVTQSSRYLVKRTGEKVFLECVQDMDHENMFWYRQDPGLGLRLIYFSYDVKMKEKGDIPEGYSVSREKKERFSLILESASTNQTSMYLCASSWASVRTGELFFGEGSRLTVL.

The chain combines TRBV6-1 with TRBJ2-2, with 14 bases fitting TRBD2. The CDR3 sequence is 17 residues long. Losses at the gene ends were 4 bases for V and 6 bases for J; bases not matched to a gene: 7. Per the germline V gene, CDR1 is MNHNS and CDR2 is SASEGT. The chain's CDR3 is CASSGLAGGKGPGELFF. CDR3 nucleotide sequence: TGTGCCAGCAGTGGACTAGCGGGAGGGAAAGGCCCCGGGGAGCTGTTTTTT.

The chain combines TRBV5-1 with TRBJ1-2; tentative D call: TRBD1 (6 bases). V lost 0 bases to trimming and J lost 3 bases, with 15 bases between them. Germline V gene sequence: CDR1 SGHRS, CDR2 YFSETQ. The length of the CDR3 is 16 residues. CDR3 sequence reads: CASSLAGGELYYGYTF. As DNA, the CDR3 is TGCGCCAGCAGCTTGGCGGGGGGCGAACTATACTATGGCTACACCTTC.

This clone was seen once. This chain connects TRBV7-9 to TRBJ2-2; D not certain. V was clipped by 1 base and J by 6 bases, with 6 bases between them. Per germline, CDR1 SEHNR and CDR2 FQNEAQ (reference sequence). This CDR3 contains 13 residues. The CDR3: CASSLVGAGELFF. In DNA, the CDR3 is TGTGCCAGCAGCTTAGTTGGGGCCGGGGAGCTGTTTTTT.

The CDR3 region has the DNA TGTGCCAGCAGTGAACGTAGCGGTACCTACGAGCAGTACTTC. Its translation: CASSERSGTYEQYF. The chain employs TRBV2 and TRBJ2-7; TRBD2 is a possible D gene (6 bases). The V end lost 2 bases, the J end lost 2 bases, and 10 bases lay between the germline ends. CDR1 and CDR2 (germline): SNHLY, FYNNEI. The CDR3 covers 14 residues.

The chain couples TRBV7-2 to TRBJ2-1; 10 positions match TRBD2. The CDR3 has 15 amino acids. V gave up 3 bases and J gave up 4 bases; unmatched junction bases: 3. The germline gives CDR1 SGHTA, CDR2 FQGNSA. The CDR3 DNA sequence: TGTGCCAGCAGCTTTGGACTAGCGGTTTACAATGAGCAGTTCTTC. Translation: CASSFGLAVYNEQFF.